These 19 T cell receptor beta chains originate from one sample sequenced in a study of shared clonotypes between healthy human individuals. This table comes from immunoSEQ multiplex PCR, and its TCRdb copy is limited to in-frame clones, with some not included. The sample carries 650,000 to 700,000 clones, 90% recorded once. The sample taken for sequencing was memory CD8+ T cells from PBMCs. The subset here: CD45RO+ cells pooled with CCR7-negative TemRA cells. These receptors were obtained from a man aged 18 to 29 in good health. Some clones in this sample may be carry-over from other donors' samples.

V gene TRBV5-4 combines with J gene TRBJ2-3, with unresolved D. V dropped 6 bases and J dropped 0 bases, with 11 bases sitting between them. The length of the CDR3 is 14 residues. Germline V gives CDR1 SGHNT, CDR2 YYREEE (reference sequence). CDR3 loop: CASTGPYSTDTQYF. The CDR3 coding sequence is TGTGCCAGCACTGGGCCCTATAGCACAGATACGCAGTATTTT.

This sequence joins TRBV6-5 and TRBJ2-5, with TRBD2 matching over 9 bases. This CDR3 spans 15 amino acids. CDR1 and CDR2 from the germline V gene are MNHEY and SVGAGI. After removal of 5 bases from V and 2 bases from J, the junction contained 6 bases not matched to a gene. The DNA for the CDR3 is TGTGCCAGCAGTACCACTAGCGGGCCTCAAGAGACCCAGTACTTC. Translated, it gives CASSTTSGPQETQYF.

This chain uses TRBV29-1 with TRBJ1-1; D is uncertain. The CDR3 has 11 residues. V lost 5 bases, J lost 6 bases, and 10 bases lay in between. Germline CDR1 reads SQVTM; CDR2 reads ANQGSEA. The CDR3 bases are TGCAGCGTTAGGTTCGCCCCTGAAGCTTTCTTT. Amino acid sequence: CSVRFAPEAFF.

CDR3 sequence reads: CASRTGGFYEQYF. In DNA, the CDR3 is TGCGCCAGCAGGACAGGGGGCTTTTACGAGCAGTACTTC. The chain has TRBV10-2 and TRBJ2-7; 10 positions agree with TRBD1. Per the germline V gene, CDR1 is WSHSY and CDR2 is SAAADI. Trimming removed 6 bases from V and 4 bases from J; junction bases left unmatched: 3. There are 13 residues in the CDR3.

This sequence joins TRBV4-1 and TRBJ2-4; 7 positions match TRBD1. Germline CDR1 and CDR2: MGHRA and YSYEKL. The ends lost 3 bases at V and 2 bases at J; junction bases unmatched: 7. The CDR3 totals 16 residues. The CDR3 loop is CASSHRGGSSKNIQYF. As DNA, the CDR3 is TGCGCCAGCAGCCATAGAGGGGGCTCCTCCAAAAACATTCAGTACTTC.

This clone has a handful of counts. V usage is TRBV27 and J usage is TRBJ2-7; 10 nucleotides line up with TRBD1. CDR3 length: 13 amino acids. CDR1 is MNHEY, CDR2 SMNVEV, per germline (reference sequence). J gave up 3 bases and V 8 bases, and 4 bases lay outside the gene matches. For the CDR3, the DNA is TGTGCCAGCGGACGGACAGGGGGCTACGAGCAGTACTTC. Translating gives CASGRTGGYEQYF.

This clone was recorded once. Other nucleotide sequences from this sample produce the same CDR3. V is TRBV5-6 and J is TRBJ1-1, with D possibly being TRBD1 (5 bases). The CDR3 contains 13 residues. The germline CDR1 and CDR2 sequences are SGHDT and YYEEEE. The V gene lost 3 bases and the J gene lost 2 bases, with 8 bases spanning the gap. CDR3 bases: TGTGCCAGCAGCTGGACACTAAACACTGAAGCTTTCTTT. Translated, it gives CASSWTLNTEAFF.

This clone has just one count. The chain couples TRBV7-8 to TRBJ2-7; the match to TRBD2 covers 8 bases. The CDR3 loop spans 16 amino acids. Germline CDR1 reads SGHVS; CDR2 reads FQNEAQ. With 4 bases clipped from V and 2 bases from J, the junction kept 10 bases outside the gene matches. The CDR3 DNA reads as TGTGCCAGCAGCTCCATTACTAGCGGAGGGACCTACGAGCAGTACTTC. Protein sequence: CASSSITSGGTYEQYF.

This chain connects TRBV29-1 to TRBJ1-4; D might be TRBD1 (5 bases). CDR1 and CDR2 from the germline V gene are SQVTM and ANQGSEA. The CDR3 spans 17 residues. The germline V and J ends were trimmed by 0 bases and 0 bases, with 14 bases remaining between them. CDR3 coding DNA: TGCAGCGTTGAAGATGGGCAATGGGGCACAACTAATGAAAAACTGTTTTTT. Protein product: CSVEDGQWGTTNEKLFF.

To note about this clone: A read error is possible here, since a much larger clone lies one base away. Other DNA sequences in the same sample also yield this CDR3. CDR3 protein: CASSLGTGTYEQYF. The CDR3 nucleotides are TGTGCCAGCAGCTTAGGTACAGGGACCTACGAGCAGTACTTC. The V and J genes are TRBV7-9 and TRBJ2-7; D perhaps matches TRBD1 (6 bases). Germline V gene sequence: CDR1 SEHNR, CDR2 FQNEAQ (reference sequence). CDR3 size: 14 residues. Trimming stripped 1 base from V and 2 bases from J, with 9 bases between.

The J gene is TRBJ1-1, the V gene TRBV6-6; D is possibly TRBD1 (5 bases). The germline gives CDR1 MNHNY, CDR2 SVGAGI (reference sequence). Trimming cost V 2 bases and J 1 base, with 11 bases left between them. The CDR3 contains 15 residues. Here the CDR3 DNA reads TGTGCCAGCAGTTACACAGGCGCGAGGAACACTGAAGCTTTCTTT. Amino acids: CASSYTGARNTEAFF.

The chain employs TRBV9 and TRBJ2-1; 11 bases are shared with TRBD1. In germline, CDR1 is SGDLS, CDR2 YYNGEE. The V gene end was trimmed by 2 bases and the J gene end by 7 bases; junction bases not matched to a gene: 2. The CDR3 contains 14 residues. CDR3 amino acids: CASSVGQGANEQFF. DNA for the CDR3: TGTGCCAGCAGCGTTGGACAGGGGGCGAATGAGCAGTTCTTC.

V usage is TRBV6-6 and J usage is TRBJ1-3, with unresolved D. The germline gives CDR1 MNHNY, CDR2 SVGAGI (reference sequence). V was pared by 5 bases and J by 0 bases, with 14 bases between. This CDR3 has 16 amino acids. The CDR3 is CASSPYKANSGNTIYF. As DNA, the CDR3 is TGTGCCAGCAGTCCCTATAAGGCCAACTCTGGAAACACCATATATTTT.

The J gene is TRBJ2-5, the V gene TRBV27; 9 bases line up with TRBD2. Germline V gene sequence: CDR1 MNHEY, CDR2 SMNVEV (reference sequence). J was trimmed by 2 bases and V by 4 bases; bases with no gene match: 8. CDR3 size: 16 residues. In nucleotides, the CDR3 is TGTGCCAGCAGTTCCCCCATTGCGGGAGGGCAAGAGACCCAGTACTTC. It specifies CASSSPIAGGQETQYF.

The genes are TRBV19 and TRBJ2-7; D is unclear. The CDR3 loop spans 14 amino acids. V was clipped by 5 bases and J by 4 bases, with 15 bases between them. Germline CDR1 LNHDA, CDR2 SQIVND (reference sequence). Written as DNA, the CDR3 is TGTGCCAGTAGTGCGGCGACCTTTTTGTACGAGCAGTACTTC. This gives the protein CASSAATFLYEQYF.

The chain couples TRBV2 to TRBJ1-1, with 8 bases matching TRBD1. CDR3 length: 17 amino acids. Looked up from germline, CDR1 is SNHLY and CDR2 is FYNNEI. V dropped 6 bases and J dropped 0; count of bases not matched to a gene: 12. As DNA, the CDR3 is TGTGCCAGCAGGGAGACAGGGGAGGAGCCTATGAACACTGAAGCTTTCTTT. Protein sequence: CASRETGEEPMNTEAFF.

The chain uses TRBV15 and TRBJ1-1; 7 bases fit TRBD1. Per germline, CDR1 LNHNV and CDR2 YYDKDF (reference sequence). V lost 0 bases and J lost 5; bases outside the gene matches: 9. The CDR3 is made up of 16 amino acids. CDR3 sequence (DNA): TGTGCCACCAGCAGAGATATTAGGACAGGAGAAACTGAAGCTTTCTTT. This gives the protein CATSRDIRTGETEAFF. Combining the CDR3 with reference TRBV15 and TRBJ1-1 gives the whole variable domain DAMVIQNPRYQVTQFGKPVTLSCSQTLNHNVMYWYQQKSSQAPKLLFHYYDKDFNNEADTPDNFQSRRPNTSFCFLDIRSPGLGDTAMYLCATSRDIRTGETEAFFGQGTRLTVV.

Here the CDR3 DNA reads TGCAGCGTTTTGAGACCGGACAGACGACTAGCGGGATCGGATGAGCAGTTCTTC. Translating gives CSVLRPDRRLAGSDEQFF. The genes are TRBV29-1 and TRBJ2-1; 11 bases match TRBD2. The CDR3 totals 18 residues. The germline V gene encodes CDR1 SQVTM and CDR2 ANQGSEA. The V and J ends lost 5 bases and 8 bases, in that order; junction bases with no gene match: 20.

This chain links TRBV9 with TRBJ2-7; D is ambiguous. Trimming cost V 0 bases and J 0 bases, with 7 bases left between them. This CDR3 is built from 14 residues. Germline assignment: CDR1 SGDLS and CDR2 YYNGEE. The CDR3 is CASSVEWSSYEQYF. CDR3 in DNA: TGTGCCAGCAGCGTAGAATGGAGCTCCTACGAGCAGTACTTC.